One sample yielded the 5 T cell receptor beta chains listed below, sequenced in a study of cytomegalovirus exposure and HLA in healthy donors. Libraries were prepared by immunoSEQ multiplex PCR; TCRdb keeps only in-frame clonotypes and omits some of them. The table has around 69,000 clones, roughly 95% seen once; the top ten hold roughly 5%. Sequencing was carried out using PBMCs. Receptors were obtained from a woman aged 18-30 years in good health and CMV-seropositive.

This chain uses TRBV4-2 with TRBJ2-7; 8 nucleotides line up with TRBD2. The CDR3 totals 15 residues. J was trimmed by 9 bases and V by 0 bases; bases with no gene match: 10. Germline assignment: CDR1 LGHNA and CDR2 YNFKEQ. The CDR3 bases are TGTGCCAGCAGCCAAGATGAGCGGGGGATCCCCGCGCAGTACTTC. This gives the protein CASSQDERGIPAQYF.

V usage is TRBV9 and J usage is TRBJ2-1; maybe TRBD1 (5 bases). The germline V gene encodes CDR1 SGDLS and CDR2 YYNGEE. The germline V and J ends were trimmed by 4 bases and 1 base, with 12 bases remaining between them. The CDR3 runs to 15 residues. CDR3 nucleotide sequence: TGTGCCAGCAGCCCAGGGTTGGGTTCCTACAATGAGCAGTTCTTC. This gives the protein CASSPGLGSYNEQFF.

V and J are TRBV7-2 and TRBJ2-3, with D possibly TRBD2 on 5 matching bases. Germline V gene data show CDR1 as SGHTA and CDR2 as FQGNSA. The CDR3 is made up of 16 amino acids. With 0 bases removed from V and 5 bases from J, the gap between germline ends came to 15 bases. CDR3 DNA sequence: TGTGCCAGCAGCTTAGCGGGAGTTGGTGTAGGAGATACGCAGTATTTT. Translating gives CASSLAGVGVGDTQYF.

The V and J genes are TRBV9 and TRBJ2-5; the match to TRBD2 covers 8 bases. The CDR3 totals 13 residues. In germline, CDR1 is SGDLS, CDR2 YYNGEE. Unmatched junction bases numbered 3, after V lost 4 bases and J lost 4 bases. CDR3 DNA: TGTGCCAGCAGCAGGACTAGCTTAGAGACCCAGTACTTC. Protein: CASSRTSLETQYF. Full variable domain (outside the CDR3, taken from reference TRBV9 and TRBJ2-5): DSGVTQTPKHLITATGQRVTLRCSPRSGDLSVYWYQQSLDQGLQFLIQYYNGEERAKGNILERFSAQQFPDLHSELNLSSLELGDSALYFCASSRTSLETQYFGPGTRLLVL.

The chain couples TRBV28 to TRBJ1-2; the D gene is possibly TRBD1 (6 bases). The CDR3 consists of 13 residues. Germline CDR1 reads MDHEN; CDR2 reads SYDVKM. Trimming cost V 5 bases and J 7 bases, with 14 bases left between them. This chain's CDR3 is CASSLSTGVGYTF. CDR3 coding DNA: TGTGCCAGCAGTCTCTCGACAGGTGTTGGCTACACCTTC.